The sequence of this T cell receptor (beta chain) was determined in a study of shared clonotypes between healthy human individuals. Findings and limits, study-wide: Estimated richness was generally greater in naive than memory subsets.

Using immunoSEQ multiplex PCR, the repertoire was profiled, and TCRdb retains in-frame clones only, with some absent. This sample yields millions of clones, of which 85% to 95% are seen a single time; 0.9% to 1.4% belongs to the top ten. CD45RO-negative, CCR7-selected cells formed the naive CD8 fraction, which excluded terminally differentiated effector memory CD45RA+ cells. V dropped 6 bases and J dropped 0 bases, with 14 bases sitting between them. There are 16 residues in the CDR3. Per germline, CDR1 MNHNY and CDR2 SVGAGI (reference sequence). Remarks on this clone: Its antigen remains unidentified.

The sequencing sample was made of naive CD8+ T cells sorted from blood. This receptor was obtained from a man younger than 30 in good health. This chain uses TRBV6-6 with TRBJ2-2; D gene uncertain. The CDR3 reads CASSPLGNSNTGELFF. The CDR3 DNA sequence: TGTGCCAGCAGCCCCCTGGGAAATTCGAACACCGGGGAGCTGTTTTTT.